This T cell receptor (beta chain) derives from a study of blood T cell repertoires in COVID-19. Study-level information: The United States, Italy and Spain provided the acute and convalescent COVID-19 samples. PBMCs, B-cell-depleted T cells, or T cells provided the cDNA or gDNA that made up the material.

Original analysis: Amplification from reference gene primers served as the basis for estimated nucleated cell counts. Libraries were prepared by immunoSEQ multiplex PCR; TCRdb keeps only in-frame clonotypes and omits some of them. The DNA gave D and trimming, while V, J and clone size come from that table. The sample has approximately 140,000 clones, 88% seen once. V shed 4 bases and J shed 5 bases, with 9 bases lying between them. This CDR3 contains 13 residues. Germline V gives CDR1 SGHRS, CDR2 YFSETQ. In regard to this clone: Distinct nucleotide sequences in the sample also encode this CDR3.

The chain is built from TRBV5-1 and TRBJ2-2, with a weak D call TRBD2 (5 bases). The receptor comes from a human donor in a cohort sampled during active COVID-19. The sequenced sample was peripheral blood. The DNA of the CDR3 is TGCGCCAGCAGCCCCGGACTTACCGGGGAGCTGTTTTTT. Translated: CASSPGLTGELFF.